This passage covers 29 T cell receptor beta chains from one sample sequenced in a study of T-cell memory formation after mild COVID-19. From the 5' RACE reads, TCRdb called clonotypes with MiXCR, one entry per CDR3 protein. Altogether about 400,000 distinct CDR3 sequences are present, approximately 15% being singletons, with the ten largest covering roughly 21%. Specimen: PBMCs or a T cell subset sorted from them (not recorded which). The receptors here all came from a man in his late teens or twenties who had mild COVID-19 (a few samples of this study predate the infection). Cell type and time point are not known.

The table lists this clonotype with a few counts. The gene calls are TRBV6-5 and TRBJ2-4, with D tentatively TRBD1 or TRBD2 (6 bases each). V was pared by 0 bases and J by 8 bases, with 11 bases between. Germline CDR1 and CDR2: MNHEY and SVGAGI. The CDR3 has 14 residues. This CDR3 reads CASSYSRGGDIQYF. The DNA for the CDR3 is TGTGCCAGCAGTTACTCCAGGGGAGGTGACATTCAGTACTTC.

The chain uses TRBV7-3 and TRBJ2-3, with unresolved D. In germline, CDR1 is SGHTA, CDR2 FQGTGA. The CDR3 is made up of 15 amino acids. The V end lost 3 bases, the J end lost 4 bases, and 14 bases lay between the germline ends. CDR3 bases: TGTGCCAGCAGCTTGGTCTCGGGTGGATCAGATACGCAGTATTTT. Translating it yields CASSLVSGGSDTQYF.

The rearrangement uses TRBV12-2 and TRBJ1-3; the table's D call, TRBD1, has no DNA check behind it. TRBV12-2 corresponds to a pseudogene. This CDR3 comprises 18 residues. The CDR3 protein is CASRSGSQEPLSGNTIYF. The CDR3 region has the DNA TGTGCAAGTCGTTCGGGTTCACAGGAGCCACTCTCTGGAAACACCATATATTTT.

This clonotype was seen only a few times. V usage is TRBV15 and J usage is TRBJ2-3; D is unresolved. The ends were cut back, 1 base at V and 0 bases at J, with 14 bases in the middle. The germline V gene encodes CDR1 LNHNV and CDR2 YYDKDF (reference sequence). The CDR3 has 17 residues. The CDR3 sequence is CATSRAVTASSTDTQYF. CDR3 sequence (DNA): TGTGCCACCAGCAGAGCCGTGACGGCGTCTAGCACAGATACGCAGTATTTT.

V usage is TRBV12-3 or TRBV12-4 and J usage is TRBJ2-3, with 7 bases matching TRBD2. The trim removed 4 bases at V and 11 bases at J, leaving 3 bases unmatched. CDR3 size: 11 residues. CDR3 region: CASSWGGGQYF. In DNA, the CDR3 is TGTGCCAGCAGTTGGGGGGGAGGGCAGTATTTT.

The CDR3 DNA follows: TGCGCCAGCAGCTTGGGGGAGCCCGGGGCCCCGAACACCGGGGAGCTGTTTTTT. Amino acids: CASSLGEPGAPNTGELFF. The chain combines TRBV5-1 with TRBJ2-2; TRBD1 or TRBD2 may be the D gene (5 bases each). V gave up 0 bases and J gave up 0 bases, with 15 bases separating them. Germline assignment: CDR1 SGHRS and CDR2 YFSETQ. The CDR3 is made up of 18 amino acids.

This clonotype occurred many times. V and J are TRBV7-2 and TRBJ2-2; D gene ambiguous. CDR3 size: 15 residues. Trimming took 4 bases from V and 0 from J, leaving 9 bases between them. The germline V gene encodes CDR1 SGHTA and CDR2 FQGNSA. DNA of the CDR3: TGTGCCAGCAGCTGGACGCTTACGAACACCGGGGAGCTGTTTTTT. The encoded protein is CASSWTLTNTGELFF.

The chain uses TRBV6-4 and TRBJ2-3; 7 positions agree with TRBD2. The CDR3 is 16 amino acids. Germline V gives CDR1 MRHNA, CDR2 SNTAGT. With V trimmed by 0 bases and J by 2 bases, 5 bases remained unmatched. The CDR3 loop is CASSDSGRGITDTQYF. Written as DNA, the CDR3 is TGTGCCAGCAGTGACTCGGGGCGGGGGATCACAGATACGCAGTATTTT.

The rearrangement joins TRBV7-2 to TRBJ2-3; maybe TRBD2 (5 bases). Germline-derived CDR1 and CDR2 are SGHTA and FQGNSA. The CDR3 is 16 amino acids. V lost 2 bases and J lost 1, with 13 bases in between. In nucleotides, the CDR3 is TGTGCCAGCAGCTTACAACCGGGGTTGGGCACAGATACGCAGTATTTT. Translating gives CASSLQPGLGTDTQYF.

This clonotype was counted only a few times. CDR3 DNA: TGTGCCAGCAGTGAAGCTTCTCGGACTAGCGGATACAATGAGCAGTTCTTC. As protein: CASSEASRTSGYNEQFF. The rearrangement uses TRBV6-1 and TRBJ2-1; 10 bases align to TRBD2. Trimming removed 0 bases from V and 4 bases from J; junction bases left unmatched: 6. This CDR3 contains 17 residues. Looked up from germline, CDR1 is MNHNS and CDR2 is SASEGT.

V and J are TRBV11-2 and TRBJ1-2; no firm D call. The CDR3 totals 12 residues. V lost 4 bases and J lost 8, with 11 bases in between. The germline gives CDR1 SGHAT, CDR2 FQNNGV. The CDR3 sequence is CASSSSFGGYTF. Written as DNA, the CDR3 is TGTGCCAGCAGCTCATCCTTTGGAGGCTACACCTTC. The whole variable domain, remainder taken from reference TRBV11-2 and TRBJ1-2, is EAGVAQSPRYKIIEKRQSVAFWCNPISGHATLYWYQQILGQGPKLLIQFQNNGVVDDSQLPKDRFSAERLKGVDSTLKIQPAKLEDSAVYLCASSSSFGGYTFGSGTRLTVV.

The chain employs TRBV20-1 and TRBJ1-1; no clear D gene. Trimming removed 0 bases from V and 4 bases from J, with 12 bases in between. Looked up from germline, CDR1 is DFQATT and CDR2 is SNEGSKA (reference sequence). The CDR3 totals 14 residues. The CDR3 DNA is TGCAGTGCTAGAGATTCGGGTTGGGTCACTGAAGCTTTCTTT. Translation: CSARDSGWVTEAFF.

This sequence joins TRBV28 and TRBJ2-7, with 8 nucleotides matching TRBD1. The ends lost 6 bases at V and 4 bases at J; junction bases unmatched: 2. Germline loops: CDR1 MDHEN, CDR2 SYDVKM. The CDR3 sequence is 12 residues long. This CDR3 is CASRRTGYEQYV. The CDR3, as DNA: TGTGCCAGCAGACGGACAGGGTACGAGCAGTACGTC.

This clonotype occurred many times. This chain links TRBV27 with TRBJ2-7; 7 nucleotides line up with TRBD1. Germline V gives CDR1 MNHEY, CDR2 SMNVEV (reference sequence). The CDR3 length is 14 residues. With V trimmed by 3 bases and J by 2 bases, 4 bases remained unmatched. The CDR3 DNA reads TGTGCCAGCAGTTTGGGGGACAGACCCTACGAGCAGTACTTC. Its translation: CASSLGDRPYEQYF.

This chain connects TRBV6-6 to TRBJ2-3; D unresolved. Germline-derived CDR1 and CDR2 are MNHNY and SVGAGI (reference sequence). The V end lost 4 bases, the J end lost 6 bases, and 11 bases lay between the germline ends. The CDR3 totals 13 residues. CDR3 loop: CASSLPPVDTQYF. The CDR3, as DNA: TGTGCCAGCAGTTTACCCCCCGTCGATACGCAGTATTTT.

The table lists this clonotype with many counts. The chain couples TRBV15 to TRBJ2-3; 7 nucleotides align to TRBD1. The CDR3 sequence is 15 residues long. V lost 1 base and J lost 4; bases outside the gene matches: 5. Germline values: CDR1 LNHNV, CDR2 YYDKDF (reference sequence). CDR3 sequence (DNA): TGTGCCACCAGCAGAGTAACAGGGGTGCCAGATACGCAGTATTTT. Protein sequence: CATSRVTGVPDTQYF.

This clonotype has only a few counts. The chain joins TRBV20-1 to TRBJ2-3; 10 positions match TRBD2. Germline-derived CDR1 and CDR2 are DFQATT and SNEGSKA (reference sequence). This CDR3 region has 16 residues. V lost 1 base and J lost 2; bases outside the gene matches: 6. Written as DNA, the CDR3 is TGCAGTGCTAGAGCCCCCACTAGCGGGGCCACAGATACGCAGTATTTT. It translates to CSARAPTSGATDTQYF.

This clonotype has ten or more counts. The V call is TRBV12-3 or TRBV12-4, the J call TRBJ2-1; tentative D call: TRBD2 (6 bases). The CDR3 sequence is 15 residues long. V lost 6 bases to trimming and J lost 0 bases, with 12 bases between them. The CDR3 region is CASRPRGSSYNEQFF. The DNA of the CDR3 is TGTGCCAGCAGGCCCCGGGGGAGCTCCTACAATGAGCAGTTCTTC.

This clonotype was picked up a small number of times. The V call is TRBV10-3, the J call TRBJ2-2, with D perhaps matching TRBD1 (6 bases). The V end was cut by 3 bases, the J end by 0 bases, with 8 bases between. CDR3 length: 15 amino acids. Germline assignment: CDR1 ENHRY and CDR2 SYGVKD. The CDR3 nucleotides are TGTGCCATCAGTGATGGGACAACGAACACCGGGGAGCTGTTTTTT. Translating gives CAISDGTTNTGELFF.

This clonotype was seen repeatedly, ten times or more. The V gene is TRBV6-2 or TRBV6-3, the J gene TRBJ2-1, with D perhaps matching TRBD2 (6 bases). The CDR3 consists of 17 residues. Trimming took off 0 bases at V and 4 bases at J, with 16 bases between the two ends. Germline CDR1 and CDR2: MNHEY and SVGEGT. The CDR3 reads CASSYSLEAGYYNEQFF. CDR3 nucleotides: TGTGCCAGCAGTTACTCACTCGAGGCGGGGTATTACAATGAGCAGTTCTTC.

This clonotype was counted only a few times. This sequence joins TRBV13 and TRBJ2-3, with 8 bases that match TRBD1. The trim removed 9 bases at V and 1 base at J, leaving 6 bases unmatched. There are 14 residues in the CDR3. CDR1 is PRHDT, CDR2 FYEKMQ, per germline (reference sequence). The CDR3 protein is CASMTGEGTDTQYF. CDR3 DNA: TGTGCCAGTATGACAGGGGAGGGCACAGATACGCAGTATTTT.

The chain links TRBV7-9 to TRBJ1-1; 7 bases agree with TRBD1. Germline V gene data show CDR1 as SEHNR and CDR2 as FQNEAQ (reference sequence). The CDR3 spans 14 residues. Trimming at V came to 5 bases and at J to 5 bases, leaving 8 bases not matched to a gene. The CDR3 DNA reads TGTGCCAGCAGCACAACCGAGGACAGGACTGAAGCTTTCTTT. It is translated as CASSTTEDRTEAFF.

CDR3 residues: CASRSIVGVGQPQHF. DNA for the CDR3: TGTGCCAGCAGATCCATTGTGGGGGTGGGTCAGCCCCAGCATTTT. The chain joins TRBV28 to TRBJ1-5; weak D call: TRBD1 (5 bases). The CDR3 extends over 15 amino acids. V was pared by 6 bases and J by 6 bases, with 18 bases between. Germline V CDR1 and CDR2: MDHEN, SYDVKM.

This clonotype has more than one count but fewer than ten. The chain links TRBV4-1 to TRBJ2-2, with unresolved D. The germline gives CDR1 MGHRA, CDR2 YSYEKL. This CDR3 contains 14 residues. V lost 1 base to trimming and J lost 3 bases, with 6 bases between them. The CDR3 DNA reads TGCGCCAGCAGCCAAGTTGAGGACACCGGGGAGCTGTTTTTT. Amino acids: CASSQVEDTGELFF.

This clonotype was picked up a small number of times. V is TRBV12-3 or TRBV12-4 and J is TRBJ1-1; no definite D call. The CDR3 runs 15 residues. Trimming stripped 2 bases from V and 1 base from J, with 11 bases between. CDR3 region: CASSLLGPSNTEAFF. In DNA, the CDR3 is TGTGCCAGCAGTTTATTAGGCCCGTCGAACACTGAAGCTTTCTTT.

The chain carries TRBV7-9 and TRBJ1-2, with 9 bases that match TRBD1. Germline trimming cut 8 bases from V and 9 bases from J; bases unmatched to any gene: 10. The CDR3 runs 13 residues. Germline V lookup: CDR1 SEHNR, CDR2 FQNEAQ (reference sequence). CDR3 residues: CASSTRQGESYTF. The CDR3 bases are TGTGCCAGCTCCACCCGACAGGGGGAAAGCTACACCTTC.

V is TRBV9 and J is TRBJ2-5; 7 bases match TRBD1. The CDR3 contains 15 residues. The germline CDR1 and CDR2 sequences are SGDLS and YYNGEE. V lost 0 bases to trimming and J lost 2 bases; unmatched junction nucleotides: 4. The CDR3 nucleotides are TGTGCCAGCAGCGTAGGTACAGGGGAACAAGAGACCCAGTACTTC. It encodes CASSVGTGEQETQYF.

The V gene is TRBV9, the J gene TRBJ1-6, with a possible D match to TRBD1 (6 bases). This CDR3 is 15 amino acids long. Germline CDR1 is SGDLS and CDR2 is YYNGEE. V lost 0 bases, J lost 6 bases, and 10 bases lay in between. CDR3 amino acids: CASSVEGGGNSPLHF. For the CDR3, the DNA is TGTGCCAGCAGCGTAGAAGGAGGGGGTAATTCACCCCTCCACTTT.

This clonotype was seen only a few times. The chain has TRBV5-1 and TRBJ2-4; D gene unclear. V gave up 6 bases and J gave up 0 bases, with 13 bases separating them. The CDR3 is 15 residues long. The germline V gene encodes CDR1 SGHRS and CDR2 YFSETQ. The CDR3: CASKGSLLAKNIQYF. The CDR3 DNA sequence: TGCGCCAGCAAAGGCTCTCTTCTAGCCAAAAACATTCAGTACTTC. The full variable domain, rest sourced from reference TRBV5-1 and TRBJ2-4, is KAGVTQTPRYLIKTRGQQVTLSCSPISGHRSVSWYQQTPGQGLQFLFEYFSETQRNKGNFPGRFSGRQFSNSRSEMNVSTLELGDSALYLCASKGSLLAKNIQYFGAGTRLSVL.